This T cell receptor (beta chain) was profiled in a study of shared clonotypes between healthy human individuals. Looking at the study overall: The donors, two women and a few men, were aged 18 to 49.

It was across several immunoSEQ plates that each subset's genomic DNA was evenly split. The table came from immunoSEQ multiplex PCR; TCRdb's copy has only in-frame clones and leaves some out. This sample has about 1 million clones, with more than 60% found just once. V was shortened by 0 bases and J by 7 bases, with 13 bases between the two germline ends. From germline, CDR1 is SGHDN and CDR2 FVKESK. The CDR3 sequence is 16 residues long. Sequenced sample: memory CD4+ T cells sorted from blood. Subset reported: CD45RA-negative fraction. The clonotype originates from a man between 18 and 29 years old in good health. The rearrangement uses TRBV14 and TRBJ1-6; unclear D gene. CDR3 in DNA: TGTGCCAGCAGCCAAGACCTCGACGTGCCAAATTCACCCCTCCACTTT. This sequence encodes CASSQDLDVPNSPLHF.